This entry concerns a single TCR beta chain. Its antigen is unknown. Qualities for individual bases were not recorded, and no much larger clone is one base off. TCRbeta CDR3 regions were amplified from genomic DNA using the immunoSEQ Assay, a bias-controlled multiplex PCR. From the authors' description of their analysis: The number of nucleated cells in each sample was estimated from the amplification of reference gene primers within the assay. To quantify the absolute abundance of each unique TCRbeta CDR3 rearrangement, sequence reads were collapsed and filtered. For each sample, productive Simpson clonality was calculated as the square root of Simpson's diversity index over productive rearrangements. Here the immuneACCESS table is served through TCRdb, limited to in-frame sequences with V and J called. Missing clones are a known gap in these copies; in checked studies unresolved V genes cover under half, and the rest lacks a known reason. V and J calls and clone size are copied from that table; D and trimming were computed from the DNA. In this sample the table shows some 160,000 clones, around four fifths of which occur a single time. The ten largest account for under 2.5% of the sample.

V is clipped by 0 bases and J by 2 bases, and the sequence between their germline boundaries is 7 bases long. Including cysteine and phenylalanine, the CDR3 has 14 amino acids. The CDR3 DNA has 42 bases and is translated from base 1. CDR1 and CDR2 are drawn from the germline V gene (reference sequence): LNHNV, YYDKDF. Collaborating institutions collected whole blood in K2EDTA tubes following their own protocols. Collaborator samples were shipped for TCRbeta analysis as frozen whole blood, isolated PBMCs, or DNA extracted from either sample type. The data stem from a study of blood T cell repertoires in COVID-19 (dated by TCRdb to about 2020). Study-level background: Collaborator samples came from the United States, Italy and Spain and covered acute and convalescent phases of COVID-19. The prospective study material was composed of cDNA or gDNA derived from T cells, B-cell-depleted T cells, or PBMCs. The samples were drawn from two sources: the first 160 participants of the ongoing ImmuneRACE study, and 1,000 to 1,500 subjects contributed by 6 global collaborators. Where available, HLA class I and class II types were taken from metadata supplied by the sample provider and were not determined by assay-based typing. The sample metadata nearly always contained a de-identified subject ID, COVID-19 status, age in years and sex. The repertoires were made available in a free public database intended to serve as a resource for research on the immune response to SARS-CoV-2. Deeply sampled blood TCRbeta repertoires from subjects exposed to, actively infected with, or recovered from COVID-19 were included in the dataset.

Study-level results and caveats: The amount of clinical and demographic metadata varied by source and participant and was provided uncurated.

The receptor was isolated from a woman aged 80 or over with acute or convalescent COVID-19. The rearranged chain carries TRBV15 and TRBJ1-1; matching of 6 bases hints at TRBD1 as the D gene. Sample: peripheral blood. In nucleotides, the sequence is TGTGCCACCAGCAGAGACAGGGGTAACACTGAAGCTTTCTTT. Its product reads: CATSRDRGNTEAFF.